A selection of T cell receptor beta chains follows, all from one sample in a study of human T cells and chemical hapten exposure. TCRdb redid the calling of the RACE reads with MiXCR, one entry per CDR3 protein. Of 30,000 or so distinct CDR3 sequences listed, 6.5% to 9% were seen once; the top ten hold 9.9%. The sample was whole blood. These receptors all come from a human donor in good health. Some clones in this sample may be carry-over from other donors' samples. Both conserved end residues are part of each CDR3. The order of the fields is V gene, D gene, J gene, clone size, CDR3 protein, CDR3 DNA. D genes are given only for firm matches. The size field is filled for only some rows; it gives once, few, many or a size class.

V: TRBV5-1
D: -
J: TRBJ1-5
size: few
CDR3: CASSLAGGAGQPQHF
DNA: TGCGCCAGCAGCTTGGCCGGGGGAGCTGGCCAGCCCCAGCATTTT

V: TRBV5-5
D: TRBD2
J: TRBJ2-3
size: -
CDR3: CASSATSGGASTDTQYF
DNA: TGTGCCAGCAGCGCCACTAGCGGGGGGGCCTCCACAGATACGCAGTATTTT

V: TRBV20-1
D: TRBD2
J: TRBJ2-7
size: many
CDR3: CSARDQGTSGGAPEIAEQYF
DNA: TGCAGTGCTAGAGATCAGGGGACTAGCGGGGGGGCGCCTGAGATCGCCGAGCAGTACTTC

V: TRBV5-1
D: TRBD1
J: TRBJ1-2
size: many
CDR3: CASRFSGQTNYGYTF
DNA: TGCGCCAGCAGATTTTCGGGACAGACCAACTATGGCTACACCTTC

V: TRBV21-1
D: -
J: TRBJ2-3
size: many
CDR3: CASSNDRAGYTDTQYF
DNA: TGTGCCAGCAGCAACGATAGGGCGGGGTACACAGATACGCAGTATTTT

V: TRBV20-1
D: TRBD1
J: TRBJ2-2
size: many
CDR3: CSARIITGTENTGELFF
DNA: TGCAGTGCTAGAATTATTACCGGGACAGAAAACACCGGGGAGCTGTTTTTT

V: TRBV30
D: -
J: TRBJ2-7
size: -
CDR3: CAWTGGSSYEQYF
DNA: TGTGCCTGGACAGGGGGGAGCTCCTACGAGCAGTACTTC

V: TRBV10-3
D: -
J: TRBJ2-2
size: -
CDR3: CAISKRVDRVTGELFF
DNA: TGTGCCATCAGTAAGAGGGTGGACAGAGTCACCGGGGAGCTGTTTTTT

V: TRBV10-1
D: TRBD2
J: TRBJ2-3
size: many
CDR3: CASSAQRGTDTQYF
DNA: TGCGCCAGCAGTGCCCAGCGGGGGACAGATACGCAGTATTTT

V: TRBV2
D: -
J: TRBJ2-1
size: medium-sized
CDR3: CASTDPGTQVRDEQFF
DNA: TGTGCCAGCACCGATCCTGGGACCCAGGTCCGGGATGAGCAGTTCTTC

V: TRBV29-1
D: TRBD2
J: TRBJ2-5
size: -
CDR3: CSVLKGGGAPETQYF
DNA: TGCAGCGTTCTAAAGGGCGGGGGGGCCCCAGAGACCCAGTACTTC

V: TRBV2
D: TRBD2
J: TRBJ2-3
size: many
CDR3: CASGSGSTDTQYF
DNA: TGTGCCAGCGGTAGCGGGAGCACAGATACGCAGTATTTT

V: TRBV5-1
D: -
J: TRBJ2-3
size: many
CDR3: CASSIGRDTQYF
DNA: TGCGCCAGCAGTATAGGGAGAGATACGCAGTATTTT

V: TRBV15
D: -
J: TRBJ1-6
size: few
CDR3: CATGSRGSPLHF
DNA: TGTGCCACCGGTAGCCGGGGCTCACCCCTCCACTTT

V: TRBV5-1
D: TRBD2
J: TRBJ2-5
size: many
CDR3: CASKRDPSGETQYF
DNA: TGCGCCAGCAAGCGGGACCCGAGCGGGGAGACCCAGTACTTC

V: TRBV6-6
D: -
J: TRBJ1-1
size: -
CDR3: CATGHPEETEAFF
DNA: TGTGCCACGGGACACCCAGAGGAAACTGAAGCTTTCTTT

V: TRBV27
D: -
J: TRBJ1-1
size: many
CDR3: CASSLARDTEAFF
DNA: TGTGCCAGCAGTTTAGCCAGGGACACTGAAGCTTTCTTT

V: TRBV7-2
D: TRBD1
J: TRBJ1-2
size: few
CDR3: CASSYRGPVGYTF
DNA: TGTGCCAGCAGCTACAGGGGGCCCGTTGGCTACACCTTC

V: TRBV7-9
D: TRBD1
J: TRBJ1-4
size: -
CDR3: CASSQPTGSNEKLFF
DNA: TGTGCCAGCAGCCAACCGACAGGGTCGAATGAAAAACTGTTTTTT

V: TRBV6-5
D: TRBD1
J: TRBJ1-6
size: few
CDR3: CASSHRGPWNSPLHF
DNA: TGTGCCAGCAGTCACAGGGGGCCGTGGAATTCACCCCTCCACTTT

V: TRBV7-9
D: -
J: TRBJ1-2
size: -
CDR3: CASSLAGVDYGYTF
DNA: TGTGCCAGCAGCTTGGCCGGGGTGGACTATGGCTACACCTTC

V: TRBV29-1
D: -
J: TRBJ2-7
size: many
CDR3: CSVEDLGGAGYEQYF
DNA: TGCAGCGTTGAAGATCTTGGGGGCGCCGGTTACGAGCAGTACTTC

V: TRBV29-1
D: -
J: TRBJ1-1
size: medium-sized
CDR3: CSVGPGWAMNTEAFF
DNA: TGCAGCGTTGGACCTGGTTGGGCGATGAACACTGAAGCTTTCTTT

V: TRBV10-3
D: TRBD1
J: TRBJ2-7
size: many
CDR3: CAISVGTDFYEQYF
DNA: TGTGCCATCAGTGTAGGGACAGACTTCTACGAGCAGTACTTC

V: TRBV7-8
D: TRBD1
J: TRBJ1-6
size: few
CDR3: CASSLGSGTGGSPLHF
DNA: TGTGCCAGCAGCCTTGGGTCCGGGACAGGGGGTTCACCCCTCCACTTT

V: TRBV12-3/TRBV12-4
D: TRBD2
J: TRBJ2-5
size: few
CDR3: CASSTGTSGRARETQYF
DNA: TGTGCCAGCAGCACCGGGACTAGCGGGAGGGCCAGAGAGACCCAGTACTTC

V: TRBV2
D: TRBD1
J: TRBJ1-1
size: many
CDR3: CATELQGDTEAFF
DNA: TGTGCCACCGAGCTCCAGGGGGACACTGAAGCTTTCTTT

V: TRBV5-6
D: TRBD1
J: TRBJ2-3
size: few
CDR3: CASRTGGSADTQYF
DNA: TGTGCCAGCAGGACAGGGGGCAGTGCGGATACGCAGTATTTT

V: TRBV7-9
D: TRBD2
J: TRBJ2-5
size: -
CDR3: CASSRGEGKTQYF
DNA: TGTGCCAGCAGCCGGGGGGAGGGAAAGACCCAGTACTTC

V: TRBV7-8
D: -
J: TRBJ1-6
size: many
CDR3: CASSLTEWGSPLHF
DNA: TGTGCCAGCAGCTTAACAGAGTGGGGTTCACCCCTCCACTTT

V: TRBV7-9
D: TRBD2
J: TRBJ2-1
size: few
CDR3: CASSLQGGRAENEQFF
DNA: TGTGCCAGCAGCTTACAAGGCGGGAGGGCCGAGAATGAGCAGTTCTTC